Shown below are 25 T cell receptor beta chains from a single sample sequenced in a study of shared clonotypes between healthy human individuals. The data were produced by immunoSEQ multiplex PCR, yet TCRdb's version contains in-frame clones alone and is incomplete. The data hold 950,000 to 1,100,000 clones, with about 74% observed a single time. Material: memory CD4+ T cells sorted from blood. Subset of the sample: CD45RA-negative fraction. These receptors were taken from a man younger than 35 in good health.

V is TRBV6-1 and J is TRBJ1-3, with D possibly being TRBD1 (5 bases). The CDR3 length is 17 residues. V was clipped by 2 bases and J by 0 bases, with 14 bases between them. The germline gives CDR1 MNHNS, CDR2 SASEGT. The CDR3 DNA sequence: TGTGCCAGCAGTGAAAGTATGACAGTCAGCTCTGGAAACACCATATATTTT. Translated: CASSESMTVSSGNTIYF.

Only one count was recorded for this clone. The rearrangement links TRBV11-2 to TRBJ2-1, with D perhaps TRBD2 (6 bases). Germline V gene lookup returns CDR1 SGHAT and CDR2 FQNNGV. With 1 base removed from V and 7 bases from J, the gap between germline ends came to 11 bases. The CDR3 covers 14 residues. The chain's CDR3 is CASSLAGEVNEQFF. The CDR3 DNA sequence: TGTGCCAGCAGCTTAGCCGGGGAGGTTAATGAGCAGTTCTTC.

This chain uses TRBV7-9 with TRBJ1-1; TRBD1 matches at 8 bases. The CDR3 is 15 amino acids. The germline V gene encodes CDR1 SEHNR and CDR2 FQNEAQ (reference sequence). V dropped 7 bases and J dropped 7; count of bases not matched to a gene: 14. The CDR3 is CASTRDLDRAVEAFF. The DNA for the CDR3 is TGTGCCAGCACCCGGGATCTGGACAGGGCGGTTGAAGCTTTCTTT.

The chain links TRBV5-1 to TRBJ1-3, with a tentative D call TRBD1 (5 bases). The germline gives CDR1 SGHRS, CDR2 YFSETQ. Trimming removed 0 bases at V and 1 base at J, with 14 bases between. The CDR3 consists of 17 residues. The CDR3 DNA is TGCGCCAGCAGCTTGGCAGGGACCGTTAGATCTGGAAACACCATATATTTT. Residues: CASSLAGTVRSGNTIYF.

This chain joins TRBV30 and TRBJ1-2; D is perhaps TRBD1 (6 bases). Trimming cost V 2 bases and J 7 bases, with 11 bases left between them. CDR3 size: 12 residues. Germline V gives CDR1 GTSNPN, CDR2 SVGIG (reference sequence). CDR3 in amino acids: CAWSTGTSGYTF. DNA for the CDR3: TGTGCCTGGAGTACAGGGACCAGTGGCTACACCTTC.

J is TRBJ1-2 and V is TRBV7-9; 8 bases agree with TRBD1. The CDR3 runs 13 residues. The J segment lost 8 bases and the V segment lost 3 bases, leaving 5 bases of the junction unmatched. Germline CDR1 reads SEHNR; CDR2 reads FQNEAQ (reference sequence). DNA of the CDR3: TGTGCCAGCAGCTTTCAGGGGGCGGCGGGCTACACCTTC. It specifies CASSFQGAAGYTF.

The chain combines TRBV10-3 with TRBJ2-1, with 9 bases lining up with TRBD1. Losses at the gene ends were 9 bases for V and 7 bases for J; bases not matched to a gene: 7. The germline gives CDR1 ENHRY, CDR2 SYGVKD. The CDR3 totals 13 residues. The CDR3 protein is CAIDPDRGNEQFF. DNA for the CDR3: TGTGCCATTGATCCGGACAGGGGTAATGAGCAGTTCTTC.

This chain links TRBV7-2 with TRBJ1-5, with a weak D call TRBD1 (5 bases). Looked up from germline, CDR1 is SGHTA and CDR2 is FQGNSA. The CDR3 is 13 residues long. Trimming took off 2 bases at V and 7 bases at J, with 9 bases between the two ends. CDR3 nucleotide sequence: TGTGCCAGCAGCTTATCAAGACAGCAGCCCCAGCATTTT. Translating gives CASSLSRQQPQHF.

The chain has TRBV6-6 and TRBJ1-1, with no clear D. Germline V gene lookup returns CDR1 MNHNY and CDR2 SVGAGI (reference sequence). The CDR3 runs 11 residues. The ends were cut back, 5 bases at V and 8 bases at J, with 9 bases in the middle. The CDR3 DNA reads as TGTGCCAGCAGTACATCGCTCGAAGCTTTCTTT. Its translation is CASSTSLEAFF.

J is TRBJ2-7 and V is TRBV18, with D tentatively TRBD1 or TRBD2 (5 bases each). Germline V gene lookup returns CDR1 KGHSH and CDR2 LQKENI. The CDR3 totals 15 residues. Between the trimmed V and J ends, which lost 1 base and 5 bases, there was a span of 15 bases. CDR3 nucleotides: TGTGCCAGCTCACCACTGGGGACGCTGGCCGACGAGCAGTACTTC. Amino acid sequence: CASSPLGTLADEQYF.

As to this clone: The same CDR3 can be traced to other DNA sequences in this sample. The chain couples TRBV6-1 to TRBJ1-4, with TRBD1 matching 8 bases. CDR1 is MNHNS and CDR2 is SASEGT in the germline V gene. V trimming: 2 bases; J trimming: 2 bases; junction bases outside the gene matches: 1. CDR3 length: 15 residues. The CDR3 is CASSEQGATNEKLFF. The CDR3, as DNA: TGTGCCAGCAGTGAACAGGGGGCGACTAATGAAAAACTGTTTTTT.

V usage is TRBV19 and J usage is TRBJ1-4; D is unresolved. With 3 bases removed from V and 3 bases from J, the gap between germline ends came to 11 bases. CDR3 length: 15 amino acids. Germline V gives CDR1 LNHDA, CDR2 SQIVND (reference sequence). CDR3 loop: CASSIPGRANEKLFF. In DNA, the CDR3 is TGTGCCAGTAGTATTCCCGGCAGAGCTAATGAAAAACTGTTTTTT.

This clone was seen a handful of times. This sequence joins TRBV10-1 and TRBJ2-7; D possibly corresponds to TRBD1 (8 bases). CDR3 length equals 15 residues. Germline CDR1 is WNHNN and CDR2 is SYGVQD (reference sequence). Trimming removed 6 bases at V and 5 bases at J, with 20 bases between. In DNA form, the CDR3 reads TGCGCCAGCAGCCTAACCCAGGGGGCGGGGGACGAGCAGTACTTC. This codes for CASSLTQGAGDEQYF.

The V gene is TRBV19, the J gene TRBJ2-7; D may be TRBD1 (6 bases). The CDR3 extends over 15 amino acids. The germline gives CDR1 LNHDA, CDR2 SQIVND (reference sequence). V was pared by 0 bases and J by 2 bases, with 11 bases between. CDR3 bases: TGTGCCAGTAGTATAGACTCGGCAGGGGCCTACGAGCAGTACTTC. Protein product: CASSIDSAGAYEQYF.

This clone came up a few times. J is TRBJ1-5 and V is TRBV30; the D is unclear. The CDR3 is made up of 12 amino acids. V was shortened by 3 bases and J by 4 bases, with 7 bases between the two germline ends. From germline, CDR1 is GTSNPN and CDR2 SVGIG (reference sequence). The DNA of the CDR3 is TGTGCCTGGAGAACGAGTAATCAGCCCCAGCATTTT. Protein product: CAWRTSNQPQHF.

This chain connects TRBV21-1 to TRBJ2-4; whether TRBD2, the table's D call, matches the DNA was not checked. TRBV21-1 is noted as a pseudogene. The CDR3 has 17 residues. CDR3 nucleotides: TGTGCCAGCAGCAAAGCGCTCGGCACCCGGGGTCCAAACATTCAGTACTTC. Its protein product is CASSKALGTRGPNIQYF.

The CDR3 loop is CSVTVAGRANQPQHF. The CDR3 DNA reads TGCAGCGTTACGGTAGCGGGTCGGGCCAATCAGCCCCAGCATTTT. V and J are TRBV29-1 and TRBJ1-5; no clear D gene. CDR1 SQVTM and CDR2 ANQGSEA come from the germline V gene. V was trimmed by 5 bases and J by 3 bases, leaving 17 bases between them. The CDR3 length is 15 residues.

The DNA for the CDR3 is TGTGCCAGCAGCTTGAGCGGGGGCTTCTCCTCTGGGGCCAACGTCCTGACTTTC. Protein product: CASSLSGGFSSGANVLTF. The rearrangement links TRBV7-8 to TRBJ2-6, with 8 bases lining up with TRBD2. J was trimmed by 0 bases and V by 3 bases; bases with no gene match: 7. CDR3 length equals 18 residues. The germline V gene encodes CDR1 SGHVS and CDR2 FQNEAQ.

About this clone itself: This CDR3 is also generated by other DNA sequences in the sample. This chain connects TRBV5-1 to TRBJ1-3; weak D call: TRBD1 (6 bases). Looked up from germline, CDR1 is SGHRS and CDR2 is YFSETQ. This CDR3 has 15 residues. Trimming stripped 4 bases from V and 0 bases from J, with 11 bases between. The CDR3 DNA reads TGCGCCAGCAGCCCCGGACAGAGCTCTGGAAACACCATATATTTT. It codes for CASSPGQSSGNTIYF.

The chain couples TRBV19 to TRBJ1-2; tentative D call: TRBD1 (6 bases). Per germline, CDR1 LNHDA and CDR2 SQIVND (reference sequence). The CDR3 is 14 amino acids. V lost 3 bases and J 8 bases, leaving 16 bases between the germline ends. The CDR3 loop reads CASSIPMGGEGYTF. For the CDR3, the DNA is TGTGCCAGTAGTATCCCGATGGGGGGCGAGGGCTACACCTTC.

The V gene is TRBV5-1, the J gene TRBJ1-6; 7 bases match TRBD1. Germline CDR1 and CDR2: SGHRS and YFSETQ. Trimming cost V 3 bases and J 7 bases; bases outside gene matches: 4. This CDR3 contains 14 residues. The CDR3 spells CASSSPGQNSPLHF. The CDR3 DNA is TGCGCCAGCAGCTCACCGGGACAGAATTCACCCCTCCACTTT.

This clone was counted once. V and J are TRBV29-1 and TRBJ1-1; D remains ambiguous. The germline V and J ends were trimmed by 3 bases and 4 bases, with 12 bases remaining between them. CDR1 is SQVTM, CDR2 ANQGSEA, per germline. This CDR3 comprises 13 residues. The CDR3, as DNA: TGCAGCGTTGAGGCGACGCTGGGCACTGAAGCTTTCTTT. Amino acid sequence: CSVEATLGTEAFF.

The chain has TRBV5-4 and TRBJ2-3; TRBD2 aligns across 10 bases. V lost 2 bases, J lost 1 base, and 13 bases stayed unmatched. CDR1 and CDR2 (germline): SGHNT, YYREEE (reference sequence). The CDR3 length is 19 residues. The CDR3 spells CASSFVGFGGTSGTDTQYF. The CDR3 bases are TGTGCCAGCAGCTTTGTCGGGTTTGGAGGGACTAGCGGCACAGATACGCAGTATTTT.

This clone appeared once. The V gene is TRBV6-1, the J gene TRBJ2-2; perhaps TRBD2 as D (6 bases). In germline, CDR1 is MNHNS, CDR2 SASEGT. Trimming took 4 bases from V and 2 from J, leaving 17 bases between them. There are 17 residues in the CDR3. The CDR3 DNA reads TGTGCCAGCAGTGTTTTCACTTGGGGGGTTAACACCGGGGAGCTGTTTTTT. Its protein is CASSVFTWGVNTGELFF.

This CDR3 reads CAISESLLAGRTGELFF. Here the CDR3 DNA reads TGTGCCATCAGTGAGTCGTTACTAGCGGGAAGGACCGGGGAGCTGTTTTTT. The chain employs TRBV10-3 and TRBJ2-2; 10 bases match TRBD2. Per the germline V gene, CDR1 is ENHRY and CDR2 is SYGVKD. V lost 0 bases, J lost 5 bases, and 6 bases stayed unmatched. This CDR3 spans 17 amino acids.